The 18 T cell receptor beta chains below all came from one sample that was sequenced in a study of identical twins. TCRdb passed the 5' RACE reads through MiXCR, listing each CDR3 protein once. The data contain 550,000 to 800,000 distinct CDR3 sequences, under 8.5% of them singletons. Separately, the same data were catalogued under a study of yellow fever vaccine responses in identical twins.

Specimen: PBMCs. The receptors shown here come from a woman between 18 and 30 years old in good health.

This clonotype was seen at least ten times. The chain joins TRBV7-6 to TRBJ2-7, with D perhaps assigned TRBD1 or TRBD2 (5 bases each). Trimming left V 3 bases short and J 3 bases short, with 24 bases between. This CDR3 contains 18 residues. CDR1 and CDR2 (germline): SGHVS, FNYEAQ. The chain's CDR3 is CASSFVGAFEIFNYEQYF. CDR3 bases: TGTGCCAGCAGCTTCGTCGGGGCGTTTGAGATTTTTAACTACGAGCAGTACTTC.

Only a few counts were recorded for this clonotype. V usage is TRBV25-1 and J usage is TRBJ2-2; D remains ambiguous. V lost 0 bases, J lost 6 bases, and 11 bases lay in between. The CDR3 has 15 amino acids. CDR1 MGHDK and CDR2 SYGVNS come from the germline V gene. CDR3 sequence: CASSEYYAGPGELFF. The CDR3 nucleotides are TGTGCCAGCAGTGAATATTACGCCGGACCCGGGGAGCTGTTTTTT.

The chain couples TRBV7-9 to TRBJ2-5; 13 bases are a match to TRBD2. The CDR3 sequence is 17 residues long. Germline values: CDR1 SEHNR, CDR2 FQNEAQ (reference sequence). V lost 4 bases, J lost 5 bases, and 10 bases stayed unmatched. CDR3 sequence (DNA): TGTGCCAGCAGCTCGGTGGGGACTAGCGGGATCCAGGAGACCCAGTACTTC. Residues: CASSSVGTSGIQETQYF. The entire variable domain, with the rest obtained from reference TRBV7-9 and TRBJ2-5, is as follows: DTGVSQNPRHKITKRGQNVTFRCDPISEHNRLYWYRQTLGQGPEFLTYFQNEAQLEKSRLLSDRFSAERPKGSFSTLEIQRTEQGDSAMYLCASSSVGTSGIQETQYFGPGTRLLVL.

The chain combines TRBV20-1 with TRBJ1-2; D uncertain. The V and J ends lost 7 bases and 1 base respectively, with 10 bases between them. The CDR3 runs 12 residues. CDR1 and CDR2 from the germline V gene are DFQATT and SNEGSKA (reference sequence). The CDR3, as DNA: TGCAGTGTGAGGACTTATAACTATGGCTACACCTTC. It encodes CSVRTYNYGYTF.

J is TRBJ2-1 and V is TRBV2; 11 bases fit TRBD2. Germline assignment: CDR1 SNHLY and CDR2 FYNNEI. The V gene end was trimmed by 6 bases and the J gene end by 2 bases; junction bases not matched to a gene: 3. CDR3 size: 15 residues. The CDR3 coding sequence is TGTGCCAGCAGGGAACTAGCGGGAGCCTACAATGAGCAGTTCTTC. This gives the protein CASRELAGAYNEQFF.

This clonotype was counted between two and nine times. The chain uses TRBV7-9 and TRBJ2-4; D ambiguous. Germline V lookup: CDR1 SEHNR, CDR2 FQNEAQ (reference sequence). Trimming stripped 5 bases from V and 7 bases from J, with 12 bases between. CDR3 size: 13 residues. The CDR3 region is CASSSPPGNIQYF. The DNA of the CDR3 is TGTGCCAGCAGCAGCCCCCCCGGGAACATTCAGTACTTC.

The chain carries TRBV5-1 and TRBJ2-2, with D tentatively TRBD1 (5 bases). There are 15 residues in the CDR3. Germline loops: CDR1 SGHRS, CDR2 YFSETQ. The V end was cut by 5 bases, the J end by 2 bases, with 13 bases between. CDR3 region: CASSHYDSNTGELFF. DNA of the CDR3: TGCGCCAGCAGTCACTACGACAGTAACACCGGGGAGCTGTTTTTT.

This chain connects TRBV14 to TRBJ2-1; 8 bases fit TRBD2. Germline values: CDR1 SGHDN, CDR2 FVKESK. J was trimmed by 15 bases and V by 1 base; bases with no gene match: 5. The CDR3 is made up of 12 amino acids. The CDR3 nucleotides are TGTGCCAGCAGCCAAGGTGGACTAGCTGGGTTCTTC. Translation gives CASSQGGLAGFF.

This clonotype was seen only a few times. This chain joins TRBV6-1 and TRBJ1-1; possibly TRBD1 for D (5 bases). V dropped 6 bases and J dropped 2 bases, with 10 bases sitting between them. The CDR3 totals 13 residues. The germline V gene has CDR1 MNHNS and CDR2 SASEGT. The CDR3, as DNA: TGTGCCAGCAGATCGACAGAAAACACTGAAGCTTTCTTT. Protein sequence: CASRSTENTEAFF.

V gene TRBV12-3 or TRBV12-4 combines with J gene TRBJ1-5, with D possibly being TRBD1 (5 bases). The CDR3 is 14 amino acids. Trimming left V 5 bases short and J 3 bases short, with 11 bases between. The CDR3 loop is CASSRGESNQPQHF. In nucleotides, the CDR3 is TGTGCCAGCAGTCGAGGGGAGTCCAATCAGCCCCAGCATTTT.

A few counts support this clonotype. V gene TRBV28 combines with J gene TRBJ2-5; 7 nucleotides align to TRBD1. V trimming: 5 bases; J trimming: 2 bases; junction bases outside the gene matches: 5. Germline CDR1 reads MDHEN; CDR2 reads SYDVKM. CDR3 length: 14 residues. This CDR3 is CASSPDREQETQYF. In nucleotides, the CDR3 is TGTGCCAGCAGTCCCGACAGGGAGCAAGAGACCCAGTACTTC.

This clonotype showed up just a few times. This rearrangement joins TRBV15 to TRBJ1-1; D is unclear. There are 12 residues in the CDR3. With 4 bases removed from V and 8 bases from J, the gap between germline ends came to 11 bases. Germline V gene lookup returns CDR1 LNHNV and CDR2 YYDKDF (reference sequence). CDR3 coding DNA: TGTGCCACCAGCATTAGACCCGCGGAAGCTTTCTTT. As protein: CATSIRPAEAFF.

There are a few counts of this clonotype. The rearrangement uses TRBV20-1 and TRBJ2-7; no reliable D call. Germline loops: CDR1 DFQATT, CDR2 SNEGSKA (reference sequence). The V end lost 3 bases, the J end lost 3 bases, and 9 bases lay between the germline ends. The CDR3 loop spans 12 amino acids. In DNA, the CDR3 is TGCAGTGCTAGTGGTCAACTCTACGAGCAGTACGTC. Translating it yields CSASGQLYEQYV.

In this sample, this clonotype turned up a few times. CDR3 amino acids: CASSQAGTGPVYGYTF. The CDR3 DNA reads as TGTGCCAGCAGCCAAGCCGGGACAGGTCCCGTTTATGGCTACACCTTC. The rearrangement links TRBV4-2 to TRBJ1-2; 8 nucleotides line up with TRBD1. Germline-derived CDR1 and CDR2 are LGHNA and YNFKEQ. The CDR3 is made up of 16 amino acids. The V gene end was trimmed by 1 base and the J gene end by 5 bases; junction bases not matched to a gene: 9.

This clonotype has a handful of counts. V is TRBV4-1 and J is TRBJ2-1; D is unclear. Germline CDR1 and CDR2: MGHRA and YSYEKL. V lost 2 bases, J lost 4 bases, and 12 bases lay in between. CDR3 length: 15 amino acids. CDR3 protein: CASSQNFAVYNEQFF. Here the CDR3 DNA reads TGCGCCAGCAGCCAAAATTTCGCCGTATACAATGAGCAGTTCTTC.

V is TRBV5-1 and J is TRBJ1-1, with 12 nucleotides matching TRBD1. Germline CDR1 and CDR2: SGHRS and YFSETQ. V lost 2 bases, J lost 3 bases, and 11 bases stayed unmatched. CDR3 size: 18 residues. The CDR3 nucleotides read TGCGCCAGCAGCTTTGCTAAGGGACAGGGGGCGCGTGACACTGAAGCTTTCTTT. It translates to CASSFAKGQGARDTEAFF. The whole variable domain, remainder taken from reference TRBV5-1 and TRBJ1-1, is KAGVTQTPRYLIKTRGQQVTLSCSPISGHRSVSWYQQTPGQGLQFLFEYFSETQRNKGNFPGRFSGRQFSNSRSEMNVSTLELGDSALYLCASSFAKGQGARDTEAFFGQGTRLTVV.

This clonotype was recorded many times. The chain combines TRBV10-3 with TRBJ2-7; TRBD2 aligns across 10 bases. CDR3 length equals 15 residues. V lost 7 bases and J lost 3; bases outside the gene matches: 9. Looked up from germline, CDR1 is ENHRY and CDR2 is SYGVKD. The chain's CDR3 is CAITEGIAGGYEQYV. CDR3 DNA sequence: TGTGCCATCACCGAGGGAATAGCGGGGGGCTACGAGCAGTACGTC.

The rearrangement joins TRBV12-3 or TRBV12-4 to TRBJ2-3; D unresolved. This CDR3 spans 14 amino acids. Deletions cut 0 bases from V and 7 bases from J, with 11 bases between. In DNA form, the CDR3 reads TGTGCCAGCAGTTTAGCGTTTACAGATTATACGCAGTATTTT. It codes for CASSLAFTDYTQYF.